A selection of T cell receptor beta chains follows, all from one sample in a study of blood T cell repertoires in COVID-19. Assay used: immunoSEQ multiplex PCR; TCRdb lists only in-frame clones, some missing. The repertoire holds over 30,000 clones, with 80% to 95% as singletons. Specimen: peripheral blood. The receptors were gathered from a man aged 80 or over with acute or convalescent COVID-19. CDR3s include the opening cysteine and the closing phenylalanine or tryptophan. The D gene is left open where the match is weak. Some rows have no size entry. The others give once, few or many, or a class for an expanded clone.

d_gene	j_gene	abundance	v_gene	CDR3aa	CDR3nt
-	TRBJ1-1	-	TRBV29-1	CSVRELNTEAFF	TGCAGCGTTCGGGAACTGAACACTGAAGCTTTCTTT
TRBD2	TRBJ2-3	-	TRBV7-9	CASSSSALAVSTDTQYF	TGTGCCAGCAGCTCCAGCGCGCTAGCGGTGTCCACAGATACGCAGTATTTT
-	TRBJ1-4	-	TRBV10-2	CASSPRLSRANEKLFF	TGCGCCAGCAGTCCGAGACTCAGCCGGGCTAATGAAAAACTGTTTTTT
TRBD1	TRBJ2-7	-	TRBV27	CASSLQTGTGLYEQYF	TGTGCCAGCAGTTTACAGACCGGGACAGGTCTCTACGAGCAGTACTTC
TRBD1	TRBJ2-1	-	TRBV5-8	CASSRGQGAGNEQFF	TGTGCCAGCAGCAGGGGACAGGGGGCAGGGAATGAGCAGTTCTTC
-	TRBJ2-5	-	TRBV6-5	CASKTGPTQYF	TGTGCCAGCAAAACAGGGCCGACCCAGTACTTC
TRBD2	TRBJ2-1	-	TRBV5-5	CASSFTGEGLTYNEQFF	TGTGCCAGCAGCTTCACGGGGGAGGGGCTGACCTACAATGAGCAGTTCTTC
-	TRBJ1-1	-	TRBV3-1/TRBV3-2	CASSSRQAFEAFF	TGTGCCAGCAGCTCACGACAGGCTTTTGAAGCTTTCTTT
-	TRBJ1-6	-	TRBV30	CAWARDTGSPLHF	TGTGCCTGGGCCCGGGACACTGGTTCACCCCTCCACTTT
TRBD2	TRBJ2-2	-	TRBV3-1/TRBV3-2	CASSPGLANTGELFF	TGTGCCAGCAGCCCGGGACTAGCGAACACCGGGGAGCTGTTTTTT
TRBD1	TRBJ1-1	-	TRBV6-2/TRBV6-3	CASSAITGGGTEAFF	TGTGCCAGCAGTGCGATCACAGGGGGAGGTACTGAAGCTTTCTTT
TRBD1	TRBJ2-2	once	TRBV11-3	CASSSGQGGTGELFF	TGTGCCAGCAGCTCGGGACAGGGAGGGACCGGGGAGCTGTTTTTT
-	TRBJ2-3	few	TRBV6-1	CASSDGSSPSTDTQYF	TGTGCCAGCAGTGATGGCTCGTCCCCTAGCACAGATACGCAGTATTTT
-	TRBJ2-1	-	TRBV2	CASRVDSSYNEQFF	TGTGCCAGCAGGGTTGATAGCTCCTACAATGAGCAGTTCTTC
TRBD1	TRBJ1-3	-	TRBV9	CASSAETLGTGGNTIYF	TGTGCCAGCAGCGCCGAAACCCTCGGGACAGGGGGAAACACCATATATTTT
-	TRBJ1-1	once	TRBV6-5	CASSLRGGGRTEAFF	TGTGCCAGCAGTCTCCGGGGGGGAGGGCGCACTGAAGCTTTCTTT
TRBD1	TRBJ2-1	-	TRBV7-8	CASSLAPQGSSYNEQFF	TGTGCCAGCAGCTTAGCCCCACAGGGGAGCTCCTACAATGAGCAGTTCTTC
TRBD1	TRBJ2-1	-	TRBV5-4	CASSTGGGYNEQFF	TGTGCCAGTTCGACAGGGGGCGGGTACAATGAGCAGTTCTTC
-	TRBJ2-5	-	TRBV28	CASSLEGVEETQYF	TGTGCCAGCAGTTTAGAAGGGGTTGAGGAGACCCAGTACTTC
-	TRBJ1-4	-	TRBV27	CASNRGQLNTELFF	TGTGCCAGCAACCGAGGGCAGCTTAACACTGAGCTGTTTTTT
-	TRBJ2-3	-	TRBV19	CASSMGPSLYSTDTQYF	TGTGCCAGTAGTATGGGGCCCTCATTGTATAGCACAGATACGCAGTATTTT
-	TRBJ1-2	-	TRBV19	CASSIRFNYGYTF	TGTGCCAGTAGTATTAGATTTAACTATGGCTACACCTTC
-	TRBJ2-1	-	TRBV11-2	CASSLRADSSYNEQFF	TGTGCCAGCAGCTTGAGGGCGGACAGCTCCTACAATGAGCAGTTCTTC
-	TRBJ2-7	-	TRBV27	CASSLYPVGQGTYEQYF	TGTGCCAGCAGTTTATACCCCGTAGGGCAGGGGACCTACGAGCAGTACTTC
TRBD1	TRBJ1-1	-	TRBV20-1	CSASEQGGNTEAFF	TGCAGTGCTAGTGAACAGGGGGGGAACACTGAAGCTTTCTTT
-	TRBJ1-2	-	TRBV25-1	CASRGAGNYGYTF	TGTGCCAGCAGAGGGGCCGGTAACTATGGCTACACCTTC
TRBD1	TRBJ1-1	once	TRBV5-6	CASSSLLRGTGGAFF	TGTGCCAGCAGCTCCCTTCTTAGGGGGACAGGGGGAGCTTTCTTT
-	TRBJ1-6	-	TRBV28	CASSFPQGGYNSPLHF	TGTGCCAGCAGTTTCCCGCAGGGAGGATATAATTCACCCCTCCACTTT
-	TRBJ1-4	-	TRBV5-1	CASSLEGRAHEKLFF	TGCGCCAGCAGCTTGGAGGGCAGGGCCCATGAAAAACTGTTTTTT
-	TRBJ1-5	medium-sized	TRBV28	CASSLWDKGGLQPQHF	TGTGCCAGCAGTTTATGGGATAAGGGGGGGCTTCAGCCCCAGCATTTT
-	TRBJ1-5	-	TRBV4-1	CASSRGFGAEGQPQHF	TGCGCCAGCAGCCGGGGATTCGGGGCGGAGGGTCAGCCCCAGCATTTT
-	TRBJ2-5	-	TRBV6-5	CASCPGQGRQETQYF	TGTGCCAGCTGTCCTGGGCAGGGGCGCCAAGAGACCCAGTACTTC
TRBD1	TRBJ1-2	-	TRBV5-4	CATTGGGGYTF	TGTGCCACCACAGGGGGCGGTGGGTACACCTTC
-	TRBJ1-1	-	TRBV18	CASSPRGMNTEAFF	TGTGCCAGCTCACCGAGGGGGATGAACACTGAAGCTTTCTTT
-	TRBJ1-6	-	TRBV5-5	CASSLLAEPVGSPLHF	TGTGCCAGCAGCTTACTTGCGGAACCGGTGGGTTCACCCCTCCACTTT
TRBD1	TRBJ1-2	-	TRBV9	CASSPYGTANYGYTF	TGTGCCAGCAGCCCATACGGGACAGCTAACTATGGCTACACCTTC
-	TRBJ1-2	once	TRBV2	CASRGRDNHGYTF	TGTGCCAGCAGGGGGAGGGACAACCATGGCTACACCTTC
-	TRBJ2-3	once	TRBV28	CASSLRGLTDTQYF	TGTGCCAGCAGTTTAAGGGGACTCACAGATACGCAGTATTTT
TRBD2	TRBJ2-3	-	TRBV5-6	CASSSRRLAGVGSDTQYF	TGTGCCAGCAGTTCCCGAAGACTAGCGGGGGTTGGGTCAGATACGCAGTATTTT
TRBD1	TRBJ1-6	-	TRBV6-5	CAIQGAQGSPLHF	TGTGCCATACAGGGGGCGCAGGGTTCACCCCTCCACTTT
TRBD1	TRBJ1-4	-	TRBV4-1	CASSQTQGANEKLFF	TGCGCCAGCAGCCAGACACAGGGGGCTAATGAAAAACTGTTTTTT